The 17 T cell receptor beta chains given below trace back to one sample, sequenced in a study of MAIT cells during Salmonella Paratyphi A infection. Overall study findings and caveats: Infection appeared not to change oligoclonal MAIT cell TRBV usage, which favoured TRBV20 and TRBV6.

TCRdb reprocessed the 5' RACE reads with MiXCR, giving one entry per CDR3 protein. The sample holds about 930 distinct CDR3 sequences, more than 20% seen once. What these receptors recognize is not known. This sample's time point: mid-infection, around enteric fever diagnosis. Flow cytometry identified and sorted MAIT cells as Valpha7.2+ CD161+ T cells. Sample: MAIT cells from PBMCs, taken at the middle sampling point of the challenge study. These receptors came from a person aged 18 to 75 who was deliberately infected with Salmonella Paratyphi A in a paratyphoid fever challenge study.

This clonotype has only a few counts. The chain is built from TRBV6-6 and TRBJ2-4, with a weak D call TRBD1 (6 bases). Trimming removed 5 bases from V and 5 bases from J, with 10 bases in between. CDR1 is MNHNY and CDR2 is SVGAGI in the germline V gene (reference sequence). There are 13 residues in the CDR3. DNA of the CDR3: TGTGCCAGCAGTCGGACAGAAGAAAACATTCAGTACTTC. Encoded protein: CASSRTEENIQYF.

This clonotype was recorded a few times. The chain has TRBV4-2 and TRBJ2-3, with 10 nucleotides matching TRBD1. The J segment lost 4 bases and the V segment lost 0 bases, leaving 4 bases of the junction unmatched. The V gene's germline CDR1 is LGHNA and CDR2 YNFKEQ. The CDR3 has 16 amino acids. The DNA of the CDR3 is TGTGCCAGCAGCCAAGAGGCGACAGGGGGCCCAGATACGCAGTATTTT. Protein: CASSQEATGGPDTQYF.

This clonotype has a handful of counts. J is TRBJ2-7 and V is TRBV6-2 or TRBV6-3, with 8 bases identical to TRBD2. Germline V gene data show CDR1 as MNHEY and CDR2 as SVGEGT. V was pared by 2 bases and J by 0 bases, with 0 bases of the junction left unmatched. The CDR3 is made up of 14 amino acids. CDR3 coding DNA: TGTGCCAGCAGTTACGGGACTAGCTCCTACGAGCAGTACTTC. Its translation: CASSYGTSSYEQYF.

The rearrangement uses TRBV6-2 or TRBV6-3 and TRBJ2-2; D uncertain. V was clipped by 0 bases and J by 3 bases, with 5 bases between them. The CDR3 is 14 residues long. Germline lookup yields CDR1 MNHEY and CDR2 SVGEGT. The CDR3 protein is CASSYSLHTGELFF. Here the CDR3 DNA reads TGTGCCAGCAGTTACTCGCTCCACACCGGGGAGCTGTTTTTT.

This clonotype was seen a handful of times. The chain carries TRBV5-1 and TRBJ2-5; D call uncertain. The V end lost 1 base, the J end lost 5 bases, and 9 bases lay between the germline ends. Germline CDR1 and CDR2: SGHRS and YFSETQ. The CDR3 has 13 amino acids. The CDR3 here is CASSLYPGETQYF. CDR3 DNA sequence: TGCGCCAGCAGCTTGTACCCTGGGGAGACCCAGTACTTC.

By share, this clonotype ranks as medium-sized. The V gene is TRBV20-1, the J gene TRBJ2-7; TRBD2 matches at 8 bases. V gave up 5 bases and J gave up 5 bases; unmatched junction bases: 11. The CDR3 covers 14 residues. The V gene's germline CDR1 is DFQATT and CDR2 SNEGSKA (reference sequence). CDR3 bases: TGCAGTGCTGGGGAGCGTCTAGCGGGTAACGAGCAGTACTTC. It is translated as CSAGERLAGNEQYF.

The chain links TRBV6-4 to TRBJ2-3; no reliable D call. Trimming removed 8 bases at V and 2 bases at J, with 11 bases between. This CDR3 has 13 residues. Germline V gene data show CDR1 as MRHNA and CDR2 as SNTAGT. This CDR3 is CASARRPTDTQYF. In DNA form, the CDR3 reads TGTGCCAGCGCCCGGCGGCCCACAGATACGCAGTATTTT.

For this clonotype: Likely a read error: the CDR3 ends without its conserved phenylalanine or tryptophan. It is unclear where the CDR3 begins or ends on the DNA, so no DNA is shown, and the CDR3 is as TCRdb lists it. V usage is TRBV6-5 and J usage is TRBJ1-1; the table's TRBD1 call for D was not verified on the DNA. Germline V gives CDR1 MNHEY, CDR2 SVGAGI. The CDR3 adds up to 14 amino acids, both ends counted. The CDR3 spells CASRGTGWNTEAFG.

The chain carries TRBV6-1 and TRBJ2-2; TRBD2 matches at 7 bases. Germline-derived CDR1 and CDR2 are MNHNS and SASEGT. The CDR3 sequence is 15 residues long. The J segment lost 6 bases and the V segment lost 1 base, leaving 5 bases of the junction unmatched. CDR3: CASSEDAAGAGELFF. The DNA of the CDR3 is TGTGCCAGCAGTGAAGATGCTGCGGGAGCCGGGGAGCTGTTTTTT.

This clonotype was detected a few times. This chain connects TRBV2 to TRBJ1-4; no reliable D call. Trimming removed 7 bases at V and 0 bases at J, with 12 bases between. CDR3 length equals 15 residues. CDR1 and CDR2 (germline): SNHLY, FYNNEI. The CDR3 bases are TGTGCCAGCAAATCGGGATCCACAACTAATGAAAAACTGTTTTTT. Translation gives CASKSGSTTNEKLFF.

The V and J genes are TRBV5-1 and TRBJ2-1, with 14 bases identical to TRBD2. The length of the CDR3 is 18 residues. CDR1 is SGHRS, CDR2 YFSETQ, per germline. With V trimmed by 4 bases and J by 0 bases, 6 bases remained unmatched. The CDR3 bases are TGCGCCAGCAGCGCGGGACTAGCGGGGGCCTCCTCCTACAATGAGCAGTTCTTC. This codes for CASSAGLAGASSYNEQFF. Supplemented by reference TRBV5-1 and TRBJ2-1, the full variable domain reads KAGVTQTPRYLIKTRGQQVTLSCSPISGHRSVSWYQQTPGQGLQFLFEYFSETQRNKGNFPGRFSGRQFSNSRSEMNVSTLELGDSALYLCASSAGLAGASSYNEQFFGPGTRLTVL.

The chain has TRBV10-2 and TRBJ1-1; D ambiguous. The CDR3 runs 17 residues. V dropped 2 bases and J dropped 1 base, with 17 bases sitting between them. Germline values: CDR1 WSHSY, CDR2 SAAADI. Written as DNA, the CDR3 is TGCGCCAGCAGTGAGCACGCGGATACGGTTGGGAACACTGAAGCTTTCTTT. Amino acid sequence: CASSEHADTVGNTEAFF.

By sample fraction, this clonotype is medium-sized (0.01 to 0.1%). The genes are TRBV20-1 and TRBJ1-5; TRBD1 aligns across 8 bases. CDR1 and CDR2 (germline): DFQATT, SNEGSKA (reference sequence). The CDR3 sequence is 15 residues long. V trimming: 6 bases; J trimming: 2 bases; junction bases outside the gene matches: 9. The CDR3: CSAQQAGGGNQPQHF. The CDR3 nucleotides read TGCAGTGCCCAGCAGGCAGGGGGCGGCAATCAGCCCCAGCATTTT.

This clonotype is medium-sized within its sample. The V call is TRBV19, the J call TRBJ2-1; 12 nucleotides match TRBD2. After removal of 7 bases from V and 7 bases from J, the junction contained 8 bases not matched to a gene. This CDR3 spans 15 amino acids. The germline V gene encodes CDR1 LNHDA and CDR2 SQIVND (reference sequence). Here the CDR3 DNA reads TGTGCCAGTAAAAGACTAGCGGGGGAGACTAATGAGCAGTTCTTC. It yields the protein CASKRLAGETNEQFF.

The rearrangement joins TRBV6-2 or TRBV6-3 to TRBJ1-1; D remains ambiguous. Trimming left V 2 bases short and J 1 base short, with 8 bases between. The CDR3 covers 14 residues. Germline V lookup: CDR1 MNHEY, CDR2 SVGEGT. The CDR3 coding sequence is TGTGCCAGCAGTTACGAGGGCGAGAACACTGAAGCTTTCTTT. Its translation: CASSYEGENTEAFF.

The chain is built from TRBV20-1 and TRBJ2-7; TRBD2 aligns across 7 bases. Losses at the gene ends were 1 base for V and 3 bases for J; bases not matched to a gene: 3. Germline lookup yields CDR1 DFQATT and CDR2 SNEGSKA (reference sequence). The CDR3 is made up of 13 amino acids. This chain's CDR3 is CSARAAGDYEQYF. CDR3 nucleotides: TGCAGTGCTAGAGCCGCGGGAGACTACGAGCAGTACTTC.

This clonotype is medium-sized. The chain combines TRBV30 with TRBJ2-5; D gene ambiguous. This CDR3 spans 14 amino acids. V lost 2 bases and J lost 1, with 11 bases in between. Germline V gene lookup returns CDR1 GTSNPN and CDR2 SVGIG (reference sequence). The CDR3 sequence: CAWSQVEPQETQYF. The CDR3 nucleotides are TGTGCCTGGAGTCAGGTTGAACCCCAAGAGACCCAGTACTTC.